This TCR beta chain was documented in a study of neurological immune-mediated disorders. Findings of the study overall: The greatest TCR clonal expansion appeared in HTLV-1-associated myelopathy and the smallest, falling below healthy controls, in multiple sclerosis.

CDR1 is SGHTA, CDR2 FQGTGA, per germline. CDR3 length: 13 amino acids. The V end lost 2 bases, the J end lost 9 bases, and 11 bases lay between the germline ends. Healthy controls comprised blood bank volunteers in Maryland, USA. Libraries used 2 million unsorted PBMCs kept frozen in RNAlater. The authors made cDNA by 5'RACE with 10-nucleotide random UMIs. MiXCR, applied by TCRdb to the 5' RACE reads, yields one record per CDR3 protein. The sample shows about 84,000 distinct CDR3 sequences, approximately 10% of them seen only once. This clonotype has a count of ten or more. No antigen is known for it. The chain couples TRBV7-3 to TRBJ2-1; maybe TRBD1 (6 bases). The clonotype originates from a man aged 40-49 years in good health. Material: PBMCs. The CDR3 spells CASSLGGEGEQFF. CDR3 in DNA: TGTGCCAGCAGCTTAGGGGGCGAGGGTGAGCAGTTCTTC.